A single sample gave rise to the 5 T cell receptor beta chains below, sequenced in a study of T cell responses to AZD1222 COVID-19 vaccine. Sequenced by immunoSEQ multiplex PCR; TCRdb stores in-frame clones only, minus some. The sample yields 150,000 to 200,000 clones, 90% to 95% seen once. The sample in question was peripheral blood, obtained on day 0 of MenACWY control vaccination. The source of these receptors is an adult in good health.

J is TRBJ2-5 and V is TRBV11-3; D is unresolved. The germline CDR1 and CDR2 sequences are SGHNT and YENEEA. V was trimmed by 1 base and J by 1 base, leaving 4 bases between them. This CDR3 has 13 residues. CDR3 DNA: TGTGCCAGCAGCTTAGGAGGCCAAGAGACCCAGTACTTC. It yields the protein CASSLGGQETQYF.

As DNA, the CDR3 is TGTGCCAGCAGTGGACGTCTGGGGTCTTCCGGGAGGGCCAAGGAAGAGACCCAGTACTTC. The encoded protein is CASSGRLGSSGRAKEETQYF. The chain couples TRBV27 to TRBJ2-5; 8 nucleotides align to TRBD2. The CDR3 is 20 amino acids. The germline V gene encodes CDR1 MNHEY and CDR2 SMNVEV (reference sequence). The V gene end was trimmed by 5 bases and the J gene end by 3 bases; junction bases not matched to a gene: 23.

The DNA of the CDR3 is TGCGCCAGCAGCTGGAGCGGCTCTGGGGCCAACGTCCTGACTTTC. Its translation is CASSWSGSGANVLTF. The chain links TRBV5-1 to TRBJ2-6; D is possibly TRBD2 (5 bases). The CDR3 runs to 15 residues. Trimming shortened V by 3 bases and J by 0 bases, and 7 bases separated the two germline ends. Germline CDR1 and CDR2: SGHRS and YFSETQ. Complete variable domain (other parts from reference TRBV5-1 and TRBJ2-6): KAGVTQTPRYLIKTRGQQVTLSCSPISGHRSVSWYQQTPGQGLQFLFEYFSETQRNKGNFPGRFSGRQFSNSRSEMNVSTLELGDSALYLCASSWSGSGANVLTFGAGSRLTVL.

V gene TRBV10-3 combines with J gene TRBJ1-1; D call uncertain. CDR3 length: 12 amino acids. Trimming removed 4 bases at V and 4 bases at J, with 7 bases between. The germline V gene has CDR1 ENHRY and CDR2 SYGVKD. The CDR3 protein is CAISGLGTEAFF. The CDR3, as DNA: TGTGCCATCAGTGGATTGGGCACTGAAGCTTTCTTT.

The rearrangement uses TRBV30 and TRBJ1-4; D unresolved. From germline, CDR1 is GTSNPN and CDR2 SVGIG (reference sequence). The CDR3 covers 13 residues. Trimming took 4 bases from V and 7 from J, leaving 13 bases between them. The CDR3 region is CAWNPGSPEKLFF. The CDR3, as DNA: TGTGCCTGGAACCCCGGGAGCCCTGAAAAACTGTTTTTT. Filled out from reference TRBV30 and TRBJ1-4, the complete variable domain reads SQTIHQWPATLVQPVGSPLSLECTVEGTSNPNLYWYRQAAGRGLQLLFYSVGIGQISSEVPQNLSASRPQDRQFILSSKKLLLSDSGFYLCAWNPGSPEKLFFGSGTQLSVL.